This T cell receptor (beta chain) was captured in a study of shared clonotypes between healthy human individuals. CDR1 and CDR2 (germline): SNHLY, FYNNEI. V shed 3 bases and J shed 0 bases, with 11 bases lying between them. The CDR3 contains 16 residues. None of the donors, who were healthy HIV-negative adults, had recently had acute infections or vaccinations. Sequencing was performed with immunoSEQ multiplex PCR; in TCRdb, only in-frame clones are kept and a portion is missing. This sample has approximately 440,000 clones, with more than 70% found just once. Sequencing was performed on PBMCs. This TCR came from a middle-aged woman in good health. Some clones in this sample may be carry-over from other donors' samples. The rearrangement uses TRBV2 and TRBJ2-2; D gene ambiguous. In nucleotides, the CDR3 is TGTGCCAGCAGTGAGCAGGCCTTGACGAACACCGGGGAGCTGTTTTTT. The encoded protein is CASSEQALTNTGELFF.